One sample yielded the 18 T cell receptor beta chains listed below, sequenced in a study of control samples from healthy donors and cancer patients. Sequencing used immunoSEQ multiplex PCR; TCRdb keeps in-frame clones, though not all of them. Of some 56,000 clones listed, approximately 95% are singletons. Sequenced input: blood. These receptors were collected from a young man in good health.

This chain uses TRBV3-1 (or the pseudogene TRBV3-2) with TRBJ1-6; D unresolved. The CDR3 contains 15 residues. In germline, CDR1 is LGHDT, CDR2 YNNKEL (reference sequence). V lost 4 bases to trimming and J lost 6 bases, with 13 bases between them. CDR3 sequence reads: CASSPVQILNSPLHF. The DNA for the CDR3 is TGTGCCAGCAGCCCGGTGCAGATCCTTAATTCACCCCTCCACTTT.

The chain couples TRBV6-5 to TRBJ1-1; D not resolved. CDR3 length equals 14 residues. Trimming removed 5 bases at V and 3 bases at J, with 13 bases between. Per germline, CDR1 MNHEY and CDR2 SVGAGI. Here the CDR3 DNA reads TGTGCCAGCAGTACAGACCTGTGGGACACTGAAGCTTTCTTT. Its translation: CASSTDLWDTEAFF.

The chain recombines TRBV10-3 with TRBJ1-1, with TRBD1 as a possible D gene (6 bases). Trimming stripped 9 bases from V and 1 base from J, with 12 bases between. The CDR3 runs to 13 residues. The germline gives CDR1 ENHRY, CDR2 SYGVKD. As DNA, the CDR3 is TGTGCCATAATGGACAGCAAGAACACTGAAGCTTTCTTT. Its protein is CAIMDSKNTEAFF.

This chain links TRBV29-1 with TRBJ2-3; 7 bases align to TRBD2. The V gene end was trimmed by 0 bases and the J gene end by 2 bases; junction bases not matched to a gene: 5. The germline V gene has CDR1 SQVTM and CDR2 ANQGSEA. The CDR3 sequence is 15 residues long. CDR3 sequence reads: CSVEEWDYNTDTQYF. The CDR3 nucleotides read TGCAGCGTTGAAGAATGGGACTACAACACAGATACGCAGTATTTT.

The chain links TRBV5-1 to TRBJ1-1, with D uncertain. Germline values: CDR1 SGHRS, CDR2 YFSETQ. V was shortened by 2 bases and J by 3 bases, with 5 bases between the two germline ends. The CDR3 totals 12 residues. The CDR3 sequence is CASSFGDTEAFF. CDR3 nucleotide sequence: TGCGCCAGCAGCTTCGGGGACACTGAAGCTTTCTTT. Looking up the rest from reference TRBV5-1 and TRBJ1-1 gives the full variable domain: KAGVTQTPRYLIKTRGQQVTLSCSPISGHRSVSWYQQTPGQGLQFLFEYFSETQRNKGNFPGRFSGRQFSNSRSEMNVSTLELGDSALYLCASSFGDTEAFFGQGTRLTVV.

The chain is built from TRBV4-1 and TRBJ1-5; D is unresolved. The V gene's germline CDR1 is MGHRA and CDR2 YSYEKL. The CDR3 runs 16 residues. Trimming pared 5 bases from V and 0 bases from J, leaving 14 bases between. The CDR3 is CASSYSLGISNQPQHF. Written as DNA, the CDR3 is TGCGCCAGCAGCTACTCCCTAGGGATTAGCAATCAGCCCCAGCATTTT.

This clone is classed as medium-sized. This sequence joins TRBV11-1 and TRBJ2-1; a weak D match, TRBD2 (5 bases). Germline lookup yields CDR1 SGHAT and CDR2 FQDESV (reference sequence). CDR3 length: 15 amino acids. Between the trimmed V and J ends, which lost 1 base and 3 bases, there was a span of 10 bases. CDR3 DNA sequence: TGTGCCAGCAGCTTAGGGTCCGGGGACTACAATGAGCAGTTCTTC. This sequence encodes CASSLGSGDYNEQFF.

V usage is TRBV27 and J usage is TRBJ2-7; a possible D gene is TRBD2 (5 bases). Trimming took 5 bases from V and 5 from J, leaving 13 bases between them. Germline V gene sequence: CDR1 MNHEY, CDR2 SMNVEV (reference sequence). This CDR3 is built from 13 residues. CDR3: CASSPGNWHEQYF. Here the CDR3 DNA reads TGTGCCAGCAGTCCCGGGAATTGGCACGAGCAGTACTTC.

The CDR3 DNA reads TGCGCCAGCAGGACCGGGACAGCCGTCCTCTCCTATAATTCACCCCTCCACTTT. Its translation is CASRTGTAVLSYNSPLHF. The chain carries TRBV5-1 and TRBJ1-6; 7 nucleotides align to TRBD1. Germline CDR1 is SGHRS and CDR2 is YFSETQ. V trimming: 5 bases; J trimming: 0 bases; junction bases outside the gene matches: 11. This CDR3 has 18 residues.

The chain links TRBV4-1 to TRBJ2-7, with TRBD2 identical over 10 bases. Losses at the gene ends were 4 bases for V and 7 bases for J; bases not matched to a gene: 10. Germline V gene data show CDR1 as MGHRA and CDR2 as YSYEKL. The CDR3 loop spans 15 amino acids. The CDR3, as DNA: TGCGCCAGCAGCCTAGCAACGACTAGCGGGCTAGAGCAGTACTTC. The encoded protein is CASSLATTSGLEQYF.

V gene TRBV19 combines with J gene TRBJ2-2; possibly TRBD2 for D (5 bases). Looked up from germline, CDR1 is LNHDA and CDR2 is SQIVND (reference sequence). The length of the CDR3 is 14 residues. V gave up 1 base and J gave up 3 bases, with 6 bases separating them. CDR3 amino acids: CASSIGGYTGELFF. CDR3 bases: TGTGCCAGTAGTATAGGAGGGTACACCGGGGAGCTGTTTTTT.

The chain has TRBV10-1 and TRBJ1-2; D remains ambiguous. The CDR3 runs 12 residues. The V and J ends lost 6 bases and 4 bases respectively, with 9 bases between them. The germline V gene has CDR1 WNHNN and CDR2 SYGVQD (reference sequence). In nucleotides, the CDR3 is TGCGCCAGCAGCGGCGGAGTCTATGGCTACACCTTC. Encoded protein: CASSGGVYGYTF.

The J gene is TRBJ1-6, the V gene TRBV7-3; no reliable D call. The CDR3 has 13 residues. Trimming pared 5 bases from V and 5 bases from J, leaving 7 bases between. Germline CDR1 reads SGHTA; CDR2 reads FQGTGA. CDR3 bases: TGTGCCAGCAGCCCCGGTAATAATTCACCCCTCCACTTT. Translation gives CASSPGNNSPLHF.

The V and J genes are TRBV5-4 and TRBJ2-1; 9 nucleotides line up with TRBD2. The V gene end was trimmed by 5 bases and the J gene end by 3 bases; junction bases not matched to a gene: 9. This CDR3 comprises 16 residues. Germline-derived CDR1 and CDR2 are SGHNT and YYREEE (reference sequence). The CDR3 DNA is TGTGCCAGCAGAGCCGGGACTAGCTCCCTCTACAATGAGCAGTTCTTC. It is translated as CASRAGTSSLYNEQFF.

This clone occurred a few times. CDR3 amino acids: CASNKDRGGSDEQYF. CDR3 nucleotide sequence: TGTGCCAGCAACAAGGACAGGGGGGGTTCGGACGAGCAGTACTTC. The chain links TRBV6-5 to TRBJ2-7; 10 nucleotides match TRBD1. CDR1 MNHEY and CDR2 SVGAGI come from the germline V gene. This CDR3 spans 15 amino acids. The ends lost 7 bases at V and 5 bases at J; junction bases unmatched: 11.

This clone was observed a single time. The J gene is TRBJ2-7, the V gene TRBV19, with 7 bases matching TRBD1. The trim removed 7 bases at V and 3 bases at J, leaving 3 bases unmatched. Germline loops: CDR1 LNHDA, CDR2 SQIVND (reference sequence). The CDR3 extends over 12 amino acids. The chain's CDR3 is CASKGQFYEQYF. The CDR3 region has the DNA TGTGCCAGTAAGGGACAGTTCTACGAGCAGTACTTC.

The chain joins TRBV21-1 to TRBJ2-1. TRBV21-1 is flagged as a pseudogene. The CDR3 spans 15 residues. The CDR3 here is CASLGGRTEGNEQFF. For the CDR3, the DNA is TGTGCCAGTCTGGGGGGCAGGACCGAGGGAAATGAGCAGTTCTTC.

The rearrangement links TRBV6-2 or TRBV6-3 to TRBJ2-3; D gene uncertain. Germline V gene data show CDR1 as MNHEY and CDR2 as SVGEGT. This CDR3 region has 14 residues. The V and J ends lost 2 bases and 6 bases respectively, with 12 bases between them. CDR3 DNA: TGTGCCAGCAGTTACCAGGCTGCCCGGGATACGCAGTATTTT. Amino acids: CASSYQAARDTQYF.